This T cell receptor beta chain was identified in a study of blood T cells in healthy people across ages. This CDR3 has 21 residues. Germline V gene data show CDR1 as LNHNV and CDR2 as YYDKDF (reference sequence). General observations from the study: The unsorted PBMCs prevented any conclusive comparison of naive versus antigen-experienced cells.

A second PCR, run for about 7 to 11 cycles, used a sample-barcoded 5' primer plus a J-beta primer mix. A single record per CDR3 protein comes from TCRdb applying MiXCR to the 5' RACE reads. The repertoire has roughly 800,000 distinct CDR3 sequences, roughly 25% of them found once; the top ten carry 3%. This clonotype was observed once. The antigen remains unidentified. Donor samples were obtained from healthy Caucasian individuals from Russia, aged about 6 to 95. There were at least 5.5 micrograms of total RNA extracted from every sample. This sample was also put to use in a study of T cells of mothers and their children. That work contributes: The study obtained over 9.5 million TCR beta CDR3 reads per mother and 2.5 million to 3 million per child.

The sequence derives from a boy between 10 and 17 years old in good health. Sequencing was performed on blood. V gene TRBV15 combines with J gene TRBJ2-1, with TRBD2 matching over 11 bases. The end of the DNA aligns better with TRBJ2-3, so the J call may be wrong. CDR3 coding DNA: TGTGCCACCAGCAGAGACCTCCCCCGGGCTAGCGGGGGGATGAGAACAGATACGCAGTATTTT. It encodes CATSRDLPRASGGMRTDTQYF.